This TCR beta chain was sequenced during a study of patients and donors after allogeneic stem cell transplantation. A few counts support this clonotype. In TCRdb, the RT-PCR reads were re-called with MiXCR into one record per CDR3 protein. The profile shows about 26,000 distinct CDR3 sequences, around 7.9% of them singletons. The CDR3 runs 17 residues. J gave up 4 bases and V 8 bases, and 15 bases lay outside the gene matches. In germline, CDR1 is SGHRS, CDR2 YFSETQ. This TCR was sampled from a human donor who was either an allogeneic HSCT recipient or a stem cell or donor lymphocyte infusion donor (not recorded which). It is not recorded whose cells these are; they may come from a transplant donor. The chain uses TRBV5-1 and TRBJ2-5; 12 nucleotides agree with TRBD2. The sequencing input was blood, either unsorted or a sorted T cell fraction (not recorded which). The CDR3: CASKKTSGTSGRETQYF. CDR3 nucleotide sequence: TGCGCCAGTAAAAAAACCTCCGGGACTAGCGGGCGAGAGACCCAGTACTTC.